This is a list of T cell receptor beta chains from one sample in a study of cytomegalovirus exposure and HLA in healthy donors. The data were produced by immunoSEQ multiplex PCR, yet TCRdb's version contains in-frame clones alone and is incomplete. This table has around 75,000 clones, approximately 86% appearing once. The sequenced material came from PBMCs. Source of these receptors: a young man in good health and CMV-seronegative. CDR3s include the opening cysteine and the closing phenylalanine or tryptophan. The D gene is left open where the match is weak. Clone size, where shown, is once, few, many, or a class for clones that have expanded.

J: TRBJ1-3; size: .; D: .; V: TRBV19; CDR3: CASQGAAGNTIYF; DNA: TGTGCGAGTCAAGGGGCCGCTGGAAACACCATATATTTT
J: TRBJ1-6; size: few; D: TRBD1; V: TRBV30; CDR3: CAWIRGQGTSPLHF; DNA: TGTGCCTGGATCAGGGGGCAGGGGACTTCACCCCTCCACTTT
J: TRBJ1-1; size: .; D: .; V: TRBV7-9; CDR3: CASSLEGEAEAFF; DNA: TGTGCCAGCAGCTTAGAAGGGGAGGCTGAAGCTTTCTTT
J: TRBJ2-2; size: .; D: TRBD1; V: TRBV5-6; CDR3: CASSWDSSGELFF; DNA: TGTGCCAGCAGCTGGGACAGCTCGGGGGAGCTGTTTTTT
J: TRBJ2-7; size: .; D: TRBD2; V: TRBV7-2; CDR3: CASSLAGGAYEQYF; DNA: TGTGCCAGCAGCTTAGCGGGGGGGGCCTACGAGCAGTACTTC
J: TRBJ2-7; size: .; D: .; V: TRBV7-9; CDR3: CASSRDNREQYF; DNA: TGTGCCAGCAGCCGGGACAATCGGGAGCAGTACTTC
J: TRBJ1-4; size: .; D: .; V: TRBV18; CDR3: CASSPVTGVNEKLFF; DNA: TGTGCCAGCTCACCAGTTACCGGAGTTAATGAAAAACTGTTTTTT
J: TRBJ2-7; size: few; D: TRBD1; V: TRBV2; CDR3: CASQTGGSREQYF; DNA: TGTGCCAGCCAGACAGGGGGCTCGAGGGAGCAGTACTTC
J: TRBJ2-1; size: .; D: .; V: TRBV16; CDR3: CASSPDSLNEQFF; DNA: TGTGCCAGCAGCCCTGACAGCCTCAATGAGCAGTTCTTC
J: TRBJ1-4; size: medium-sized; D: .; V: TRBV7-9; CDR3: CASSFLSLHEKLFF; DNA: TGTGCCAGCAGCTTCCTTAGCTTACACGAAAAACTGTTTTTT
J: TRBJ1-6; size: few; D: TRBD1; V: TRBV28; CDR3: CASSPGTGTLRSPLHF; DNA: TGTGCCAGCAGTCCGGGGACAGGGACGTTGAGGTCACCCCTCCACTTT
J: TRBJ2-1; size: .; D: TRBD2; V: TRBV7-8; CDR3: CASSLRTSGSRGLNEQFF; DNA: TGTGCCAGCAGCTTAAGGACTAGCGGGAGTCGGGGGCTCAATGAGCAGTTCTTC
J: TRBJ2-1; size: .; D: .; V: TRBV10-3; CDR3: CAIRREGDYNEQFF; DNA: TGTGCCATCCGCAGGGAGGGGGACTACAATGAGCAGTTCTTC
J: TRBJ2-1; size: .; D: TRBD2; V: TRBV6-4; CDR3: CASSGGGSAYNEQFF; DNA: TGTGCCAGCAGTGGGGGCGGGAGTGCCTACAATGAGCAGTTCTTC
J: TRBJ2-7; size: few; D: .; V: TRBV4-1; CDR3: CASSPRGDYEQYF; DNA: TGCGCCAGCAGCCCCAGGGGTGACTACGAGCAGTACTTC
J: TRBJ1-4; size: .; D: .; V: TRBV7-5; CDR3: CARSFSGTGGSEEKLFF; DNA: TGTGCCAGAAGCTTTAGCGGGACAGGGGGCTCGGAGGAAAAACTGTTTTTT
J: TRBJ1-2; size: .; D: TRBD1; V: TRBV19; CDR3: CASKPGQGDYGYTF; DNA: TGTGCCAGTAAGCCGGGACAGGGAGACTATGGCTACACCTTC
J: TRBJ2-3; size: .; D: .; V: TRBV28; CDR3: CASSRGAGAAGTDTQYF; DNA: TGTGCCAGCAGCCGGGGCGCGGGGGCCGCAGGCACAGATACGCAGTATTTT
J: TRBJ2-7; size: few; D: .; V: TRBV5-1; CDR3: CASSLQGSYEQYF; DNA: TGCGCCAGCAGCTTGCAGGGGTCCTACGAGCAGTACTTC
J: TRBJ2-5; size: once; D: TRBD1; V: TRBV5-1; CDR3: CASSIGDSQETQYF; DNA: TGCGCCAGCAGCATAGGGGACAGCCAAGAGACCCAGTACTTC
J: TRBJ1-5; size: .; D: .; V: TRBV12-5; CDR3: CASGLGQGNSNQPQHF; DNA: TGTGCTAGTGGTTTGGGCCAGGGGAATAGCAATCAGCCCCAGCATTTT
J: TRBJ1-2; size: .; D: TRBD1; V: TRBV5-1; CDR3: CASRPGQGFTGYTF; DNA: TGCGCCAGCAGGCCGGGACAGGGGTTTACAGGCTACACCTTC
J: TRBJ1-1; size: once; D: .; V: TRBV28; CDR3: CATRTPGTEAFF; DNA: TGTGCCACTCGGACTCCTGGCACTGAAGCTTTCTTT
J: TRBJ2-6; size: .; D: .; V: TRBV7-2; CDR3: CASSLAPQGYVSGANVLTF; DNA: TGTGCCAGCAGCTTAGCGCCTCAGGGGTACGTCTCTGGGGCCAACGTCCTGACTTTC
J: TRBJ1-4; size: .; D: .; V: TRBV6-1; CDR3: CASSRGGLGEKLFF; DNA: TGTGCCAGCAGTCGCGGGGGCTTAGGAGAAAAACTGTTTTTT
J: TRBJ2-1; size: .; D: TRBD1; V: TRBV5-1; CDR3: CASSLMTGLNEQFF; DNA: TGCGCCAGCAGCTTGATGACAGGGCTCAATGAGCAGTTCTTC
J: TRBJ2-1; size: .; D: TRBD2; V: TRBV19; CDR3: CASSFLTPGLGNEQFF; DNA: TGTGCCAGTAGTTTCCTTACCCCGGGACTAGGAAATGAGCAGTTCTTC
J: TRBJ2-7; size: .; D: .; V: TRBV4-1; CDR3: CASSQEGAIHEQYF; DNA: TGCGCCAGCAGCCAAGAAGGGGCTATCCACGAGCAGTACTTC
J: TRBJ1-1; size: once; D: .; V: TRBV10-3; CDR3: CAIRGRGSNAEAFF; DNA: TGTGCCATCAGGGGCCGTGGATCCAACGCTGAAGCTTTCTTT